This T cell receptor beta chain originates from a study of spatial heterogeneity in lung cancer. The CDR3 extends over 14 amino acids. V lost 4 bases to trimming and J lost 0 bases, with 7 bases between them. CDR1 and CDR2 (germline): LGHDT, YNNKEL (reference sequence). Single TCR cDNA molecules each had their own unique molecular identifier. Each CDR3 protein gets one entry after TCRdb re-called the 5' RACE reads with MiXCR. The sample has roughly 8,000 distinct CDR3 sequences, about 5% seen once; the top ten hold roughly 40%. Regarding time point: sample taken at primary tumor resection. From tumor, nontumor lung or frozen PBMC, whole RNA was taken unsorted for sequencing. The 72 donors had untreated early-stage non-small cell lung cancer.

Sequencing was performed on PBMCs, taken at surgery. The rearrangement links TRBV3-1 to TRBJ1-5; D unresolved. This TCR came from a male donor with early-stage non-small cell lung cancer. CDR3 loop: CASSLDISNQPQHF. In nucleotides, the CDR3 is TGTGCCAGCAGCCTCGACATTAGCAATCAGCCCCAGCATTTT.